This TCR beta chain originates from a study of long-term antiretroviral therapy in people with HIV. Researchers ran immunoSEQ v3.0 at survey level. Only in-frame clones appear in the TCRdb table, and some are missing; sequencing was by immunoSEQ multiplex PCR. The sample has 11,000 to 15,000 clones, approximately 73% seen once. The germline V gene has CDR1 SGDLS and CDR2 YYNGEE. The CDR3 loop spans 15 amino acids. V shed 0 bases and J shed 6 bases, with 15 bases lying between them. HIV-positive participants were all treated in the United States. As to this clone: Its antigen is still unknown.

Study results and limitations: The range of CDR3 lengths in HIV repertoires proved narrower than that found in controls. The study found that diversity rose after ART but stayed below transplant donor controls.

The rearrangement joins TRBV9 to TRBJ1-1, with D unclear. This material consisted of unsorted PBMCs, taken 3.1 years after starting antiretroviral therapy. The sequence derives from a man in his forties with HIV. The CDR3, as DNA: TGTGCCAGCAGCGTAGGAGGTCGGCCTTCCGCTGAAGCTTTCTTT. Its translation: CASSVGGRPSAEAFF.